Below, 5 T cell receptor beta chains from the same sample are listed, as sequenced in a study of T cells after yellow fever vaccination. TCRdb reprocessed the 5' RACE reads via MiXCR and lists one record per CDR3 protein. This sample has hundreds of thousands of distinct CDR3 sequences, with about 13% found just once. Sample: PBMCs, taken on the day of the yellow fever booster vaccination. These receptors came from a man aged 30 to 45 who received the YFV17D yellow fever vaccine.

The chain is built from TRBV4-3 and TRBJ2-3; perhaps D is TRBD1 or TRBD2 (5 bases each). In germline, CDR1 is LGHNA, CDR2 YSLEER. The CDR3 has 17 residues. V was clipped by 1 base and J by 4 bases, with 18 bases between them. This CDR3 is CASSQVGPGSNADTQYF. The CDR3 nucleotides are TGCGCCAGCAGCCAAGTGGGCCCAGGGAGTAACGCAGATACGCAGTATTTT.

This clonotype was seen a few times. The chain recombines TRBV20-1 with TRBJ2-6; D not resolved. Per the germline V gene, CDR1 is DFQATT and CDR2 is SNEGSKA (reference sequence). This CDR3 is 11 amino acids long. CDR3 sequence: CAISGANVLTF. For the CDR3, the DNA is TGCGCCATATCTGGGGCCAACGTCCTGACTTTC.

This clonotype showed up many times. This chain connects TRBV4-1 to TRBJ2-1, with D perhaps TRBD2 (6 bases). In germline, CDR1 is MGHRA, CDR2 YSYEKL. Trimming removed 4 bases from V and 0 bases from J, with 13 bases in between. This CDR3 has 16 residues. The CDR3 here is CASSPGGRGSYNEQFF. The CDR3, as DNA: TGCGCCAGCAGCCCCGGGGGAAGGGGCTCCTACAATGAGCAGTTCTTC.

CDR3: CSARDPGSPYEQYF. In DNA, the CDR3 is TGCAGTGCTAGAGATCCCGGTTCCCCCTACGAGCAGTACTTC. The V gene is TRBV20-1, the J gene TRBJ2-7, with D hard to call. CDR1 and CDR2 from the germline V gene are DFQATT and SNEGSKA (reference sequence). Trimming pared 0 bases from V and 2 bases from J, leaving 11 bases between. The CDR3 runs 14 residues.

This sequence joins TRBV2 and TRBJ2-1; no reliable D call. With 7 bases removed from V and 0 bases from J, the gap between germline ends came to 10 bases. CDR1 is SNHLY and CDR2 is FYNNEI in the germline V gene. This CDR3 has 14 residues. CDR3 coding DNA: TGTGCCAGCAAACCAACCCTCTCCTACAATGAGCAGTTCTTC. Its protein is CASKPTLSYNEQFF. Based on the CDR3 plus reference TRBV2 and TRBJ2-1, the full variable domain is EPEVTQTPSHQVTQMGQEVILRCVPISNHLYFYWYRQILGQKVEFLVSFYNNEISEKSEIFDDQFSVERPDGSNFTLKIRSTKLEDSAMYFCASKPTLSYNEQFFGPGTRLTVL.